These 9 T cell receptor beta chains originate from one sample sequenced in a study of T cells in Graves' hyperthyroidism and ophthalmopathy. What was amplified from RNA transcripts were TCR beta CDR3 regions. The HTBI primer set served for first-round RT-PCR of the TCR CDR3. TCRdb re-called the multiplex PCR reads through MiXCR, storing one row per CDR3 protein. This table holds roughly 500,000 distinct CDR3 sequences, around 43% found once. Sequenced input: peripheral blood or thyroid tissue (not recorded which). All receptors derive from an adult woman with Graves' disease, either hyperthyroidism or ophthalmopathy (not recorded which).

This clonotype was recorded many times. The CDR3 spells CASHTPAMNTEAFF. The CDR3 DNA reads TGTGCCAGCCACACGCCCGCCATGAACACTGAAGCTTTCTTT. This sequence joins TRBV7-9 and TRBJ1-1; D uncertain. Looked up from germline, CDR1 is SEHNR and CDR2 is FQNEAQ (reference sequence). The germline V and J ends were trimmed by 8 bases and 0 bases, with 13 bases remaining between them. The CDR3 is 14 residues long.

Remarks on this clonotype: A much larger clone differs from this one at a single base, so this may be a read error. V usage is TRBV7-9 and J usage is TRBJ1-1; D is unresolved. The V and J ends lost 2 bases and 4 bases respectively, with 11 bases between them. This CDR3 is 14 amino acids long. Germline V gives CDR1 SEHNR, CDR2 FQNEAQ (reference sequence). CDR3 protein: CASSLLEDSTEAFF. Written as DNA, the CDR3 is TGTGCCAGCAGCTTACTGGAGGATTCCACTGAAGCTTTCTTT.

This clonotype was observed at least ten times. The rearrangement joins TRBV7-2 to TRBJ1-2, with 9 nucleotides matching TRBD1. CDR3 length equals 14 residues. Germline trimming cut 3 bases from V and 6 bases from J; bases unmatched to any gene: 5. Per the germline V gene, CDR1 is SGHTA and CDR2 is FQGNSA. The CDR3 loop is CASSLEDRGNGYTF. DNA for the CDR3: TGTGCCAGCAGCTTGGAGGACAGGGGTAATGGCTACACCTTC. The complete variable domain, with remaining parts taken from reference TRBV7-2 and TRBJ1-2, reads GAGVSQSPSNKVTEKGKDVELRCDPISGHTALYWYRQSLGQGLEFLIYFQGNSAPDKSGLPSDRFSAERTGGSVSTLTIQRTQQEDSAVYLCASSLEDRGNGYTFGSGTRLTVV.

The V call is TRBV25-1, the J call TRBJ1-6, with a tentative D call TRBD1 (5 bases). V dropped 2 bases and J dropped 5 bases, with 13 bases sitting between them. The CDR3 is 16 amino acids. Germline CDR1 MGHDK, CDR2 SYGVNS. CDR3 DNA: TGTGCCAGCAGTGAAACCCAGGGACTTCATAATTCACCCCTCCACTTT. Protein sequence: CASSETQGLHNSPLHF. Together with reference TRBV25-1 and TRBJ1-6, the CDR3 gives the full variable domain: EADIYQTPRYLVIGTGKKITLECSQTMGHDKMYWYQQDPGMELHLIHYSYGVNSTEKGDLSSESTVSRIRTEHFPLTLESARPSHTSQYLCASSETQGLHNSPLHFGNGTRLTVT.

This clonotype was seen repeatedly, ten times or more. In DNA form, the CDR3 reads TGCGCCAGCAGCTTGGATGGTAGCTCCTATGGCTACACCTTC. Its protein is CASSLDGSSYGYTF. The genes are TRBV5-1 and TRBJ1-2, with D unclear. CDR1 SGHRS and CDR2 YFSETQ come from the germline V gene. CDR3 length: 14 amino acids. Trimming shortened V by 0 bases and J by 4 bases, and 10 bases separated the two germline ends.

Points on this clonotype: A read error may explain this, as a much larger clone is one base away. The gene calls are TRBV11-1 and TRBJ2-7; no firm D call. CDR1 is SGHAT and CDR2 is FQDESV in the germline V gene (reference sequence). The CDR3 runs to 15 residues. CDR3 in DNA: TGTGCCTGCAGCGTCGACGTCATCGGCTCCTACGAGCAGTACTTC. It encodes CACSVDVIGSYEQYF.

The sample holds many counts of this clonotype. The CDR3 reads CASRLAGMADTQYF. The CDR3 DNA follows: TGCGCCAGCCGACTAGCGGGAATGGCGGATACGCAGTATTTT. The rearrangement links TRBV5-1 to TRBJ2-3; 11 bases fit TRBD2. This CDR3 is 14 amino acids long. V dropped 7 bases and J dropped 6; count of bases not matched to a gene: 7. Germline V gene sequence: CDR1 SGHRS, CDR2 YFSETQ.

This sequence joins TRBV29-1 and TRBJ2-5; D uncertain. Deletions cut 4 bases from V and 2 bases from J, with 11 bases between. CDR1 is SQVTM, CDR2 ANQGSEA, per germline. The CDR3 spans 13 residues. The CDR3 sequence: CSVGVLGQETQYF. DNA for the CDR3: TGCAGCGTTGGGGTATTAGGGCAAGAGACCCAGTACTTC.

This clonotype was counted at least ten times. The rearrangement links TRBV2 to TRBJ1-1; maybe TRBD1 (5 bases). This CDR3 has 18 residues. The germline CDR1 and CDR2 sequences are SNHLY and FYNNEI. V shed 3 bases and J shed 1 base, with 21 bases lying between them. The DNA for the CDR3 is TGTGCCAGCAGTGACTCCCGGAGGCAGGGTTCCACGAACACTGAAGCTTTCTTT. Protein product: CASSDSRRQGSTNTEAFF.